This T cell receptor (beta chain) appears in the sequencing data of a study of T cell repertoires in cytomegalovirus infection. Study context: The public TCR beta signatures pointed to both CMV infection and matching HLA type.

General study findings and limits: CMV carriers with the relevant HLA were identified by cumulative public TCR beta family frequency.

Only a few counts were recorded for this clonotype. Its antigen is unidentified. Trimming left V 8 bases short and J 2 bases short, with 9 bases between. The germline gives CDR1 SGHTA, CDR2 FQGNSA. The CDR3 consists of 12 residues. From the reads, TCRdb called clonotypes with MiXCR, one entry per CDR3 protein. Among some 700,000 distinct CDR3 sequences listed, 35% were seen once. The V and J genes are TRBV7-2 and TRBJ1-2; possible D gene TRBD1, 6 bases. The specimen sequenced was PBMCs. The receptor's source is a human donor in good health (CMV status not recorded). Some clones in this sample may be carry-over from other donors' samples. CDR3 DNA: TGTGCCAGCGGACAGCTGAACTATGGCTACACCTTC. Translation gives CASGQLNYGYTF.